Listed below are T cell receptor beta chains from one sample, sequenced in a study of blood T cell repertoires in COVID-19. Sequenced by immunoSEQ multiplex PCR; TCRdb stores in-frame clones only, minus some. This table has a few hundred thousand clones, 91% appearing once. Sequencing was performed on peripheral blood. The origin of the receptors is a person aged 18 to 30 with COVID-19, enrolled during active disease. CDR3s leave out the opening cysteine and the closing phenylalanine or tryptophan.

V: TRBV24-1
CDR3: ATSDFLTGSQETQY

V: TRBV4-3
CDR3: ASSQDRVAGVSYEQY

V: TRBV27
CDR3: ASSTGGEQF

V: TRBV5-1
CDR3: ASSLAGQGNIQY

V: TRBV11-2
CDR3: ASSTEAVRGITEAF

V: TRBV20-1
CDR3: SASPQGFAGELF

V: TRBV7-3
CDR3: ASTLNRDRVMGYSNQPQH

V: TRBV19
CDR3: ASSIMAGGNTGELF

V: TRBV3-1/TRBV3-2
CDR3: ASSLDTEAF

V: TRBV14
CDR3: ASSPGEGVSYEQY

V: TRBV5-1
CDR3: ASSFEANYGYT

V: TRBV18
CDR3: ASSADRNTEAF

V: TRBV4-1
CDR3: ASSLGTADTQY

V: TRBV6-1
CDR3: ASSELQGGANVLT

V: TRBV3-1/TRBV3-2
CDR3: ASSQYGRGNTEAF

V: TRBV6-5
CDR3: ASMTGGSGNTIY

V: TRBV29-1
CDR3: SVRTGPEAF

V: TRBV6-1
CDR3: ASSEAGGQGGARQY